The T cell receptor (beta chain) under discussion was sequenced for a study of cytotoxic CD8 clonotypes in ibrutinib-treated CLL. Study results and limitations: Baseline clonality, higher than in age-matched healthy donors, tracked circulating CD8+ T-cell counts. Public clonotypes were rare and shrank or held steady on treatment.

V dropped 5 bases and J dropped 8 bases, with 15 bases sitting between them. Germline V CDR1 and CDR2: KGHSH, LQKENI. The CDR3 covers 13 residues. In the case of this clone: What it recognizes is unknown.

The authors obtained roughly 2 micrograms of genomic DNA from cryopreserved PBMCs for TCR beta libraries. Sequenced by immunoSEQ multiplex PCR; TCRdb stores in-frame clones only, minus some. Here the sample spans 330,000 or so clones, 67% being singletons. The chain employs TRBV18 and TRBJ1-1, with D maybe TRBD1 (6 bases). The sequences come from PBMCs, collected after 36 months of ibrutinib treatment. This TCR derives from a human donor with chronic lymphocytic leukemia. CDR3 protein: CASSVVHGGEAFF. Here the CDR3 DNA reads TGTGCCAGCTCAGTAGTCCACGGGGGCGAAGCTTTCTTT.